This entry describes one TCR beta chain. Its cognate antigen is unknown. At one boundary the junction diverges from the germline segment, which might be a read error. cDNA specific to TCR beta was made from 500 ng of total RNA, with a constant-region primer employed for priming. Each TCR beta library was derived from three nested multiplex PCR rounds that employed slightly modified ARM-PCR. Primers for the first two PCR rounds were TRBV1-TRBV30 forward primers and a C-beta reverse primer (roughly 10 cycles per round). MiXCR, applied by TCRdb to the multiplex PCR reads, yields one record per CDR3 protein. The sample has roughly 45,000 distinct CDR3 sequences, 60% to 85% seen once. The data stem from a study of tumor-infiltrating lymphocytes in primary liver carcinoma. Study-level information: Maximum tumor diameters ranged from roughly 4 to 10 cm, stage T1-T3 N0M0.

Study findings and constraints: Tumor region pairs outstripped tumor-adjacent and tumor-blood pairs in overlap.

Co-extraction of RNA and DNA was performed on about 20-32 mg of unsorted bulk tissue. Treatment of the patients' primary liver carcinoma consisted of surgical resection. Samples were taken from five separate regions (per tumor). Germline CDR1 reads SQVTM; CDR2 reads ANQGSEA. This CDR3 contains 12 residues. The J gene is TRBJ2-7, the V gene TRBV29-1; D might be TRBD1 (6 bases). This receptor was obtained from a middle-aged man with primary liver carcinoma and hepatitis B virus infection. Sequencing used liver tumor tissue from sampling region 5. Subset in this sample: tumor region T5, tumor centre. Here the CDR3 reads CSARDITYEQYF. The CDR3 DNA follows: TGCAGCGCCCGGGACATTACCTACGAGCAGTATTTC.